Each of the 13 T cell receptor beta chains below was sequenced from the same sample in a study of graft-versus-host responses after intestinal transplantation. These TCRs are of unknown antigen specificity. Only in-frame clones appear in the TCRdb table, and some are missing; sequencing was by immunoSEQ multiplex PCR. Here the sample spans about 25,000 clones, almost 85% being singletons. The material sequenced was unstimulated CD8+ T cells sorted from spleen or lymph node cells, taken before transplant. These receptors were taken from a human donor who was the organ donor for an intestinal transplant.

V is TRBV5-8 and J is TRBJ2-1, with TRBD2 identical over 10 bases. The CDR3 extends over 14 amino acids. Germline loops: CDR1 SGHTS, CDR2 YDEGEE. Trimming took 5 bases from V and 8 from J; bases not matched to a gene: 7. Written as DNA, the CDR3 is TGTGCCAGCAGTTCTAGCGGGAGCAGTGATGAGCAGTTCTTC. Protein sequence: CASSSSGSSDEQFF.

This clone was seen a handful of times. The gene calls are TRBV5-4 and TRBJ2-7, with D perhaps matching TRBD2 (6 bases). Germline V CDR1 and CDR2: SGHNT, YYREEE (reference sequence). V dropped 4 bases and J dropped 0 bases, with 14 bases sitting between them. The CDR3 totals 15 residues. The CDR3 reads CASSDWDGSSYEQYF. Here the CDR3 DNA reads TGTGCCAGCAGCGACTGGGACGGGAGCTCCTACGAGCAGTACTTC.

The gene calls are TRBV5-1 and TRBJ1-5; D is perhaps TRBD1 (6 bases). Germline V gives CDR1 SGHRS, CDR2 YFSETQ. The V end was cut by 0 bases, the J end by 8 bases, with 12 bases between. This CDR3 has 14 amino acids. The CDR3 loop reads CASSLVGGGEPQHF. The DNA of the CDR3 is TGCGCCAGCAGCTTGGTCGGTGGGGGCGAGCCCCAGCATTTT.

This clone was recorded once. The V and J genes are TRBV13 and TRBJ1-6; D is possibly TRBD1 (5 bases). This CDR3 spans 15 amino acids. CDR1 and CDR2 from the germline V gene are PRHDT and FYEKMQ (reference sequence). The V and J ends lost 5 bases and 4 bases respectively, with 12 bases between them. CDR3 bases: TGTGCCAGCAGCCAGGGAATACGGTATAATTCACCCCTCCACTTT. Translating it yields CASSQGIRYNSPLHF.

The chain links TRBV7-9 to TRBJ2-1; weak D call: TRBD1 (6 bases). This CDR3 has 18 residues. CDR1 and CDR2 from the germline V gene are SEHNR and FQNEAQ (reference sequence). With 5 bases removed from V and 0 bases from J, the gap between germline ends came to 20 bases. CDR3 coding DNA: TGTGCCAGCAGCCACTACCTGGGGGCCTTGAGCTCCTACAATGAGCAGTTCTTC. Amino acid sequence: CASSHYLGALSSYNEQFF.

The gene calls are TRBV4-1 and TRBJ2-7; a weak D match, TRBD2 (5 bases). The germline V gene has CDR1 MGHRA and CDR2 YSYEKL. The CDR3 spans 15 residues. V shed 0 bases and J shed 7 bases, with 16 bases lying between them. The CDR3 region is CASSQERERFGEQYF. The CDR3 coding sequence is TGCGCCAGCAGCCAAGAAAGGGAGAGGTTCGGGGAGCAGTACTTC.

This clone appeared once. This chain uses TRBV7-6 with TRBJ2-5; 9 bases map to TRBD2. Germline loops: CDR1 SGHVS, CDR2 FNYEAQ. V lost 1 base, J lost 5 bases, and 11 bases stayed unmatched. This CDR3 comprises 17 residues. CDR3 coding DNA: TGTGCCAGCAGCTTAGGGTGGGAGCGGGGGGCGGCGGAGACCCAGTACTTC. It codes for CASSLGWERGAAETQYF.

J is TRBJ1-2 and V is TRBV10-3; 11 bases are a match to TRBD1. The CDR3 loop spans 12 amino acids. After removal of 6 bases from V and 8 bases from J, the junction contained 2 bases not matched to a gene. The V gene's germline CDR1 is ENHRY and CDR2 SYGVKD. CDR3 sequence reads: CAIRDRGQGYTF. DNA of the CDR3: TGTGCCATCAGGGACAGGGGGCAAGGCTACACCTTC.

The CDR3 sequence: CASSHLPGTGELFF. The CDR3, as DNA: TGTGCCAGCAGTCATCTACCGGGTACGGGGGAGCTGTTTTTT. The rearrangement links TRBV14 to TRBJ2-2; D gene ambiguous. Trimming shortened V by 6 bases and J by 8 bases, and 16 bases separated the two germline ends. CDR1 is SGHDN, CDR2 FVKESK, per germline. There are 14 residues in the CDR3.

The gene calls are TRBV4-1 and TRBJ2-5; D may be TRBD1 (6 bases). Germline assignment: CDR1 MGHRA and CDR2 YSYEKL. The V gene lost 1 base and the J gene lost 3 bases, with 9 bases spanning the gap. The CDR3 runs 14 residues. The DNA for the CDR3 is TGCGCCAGCAGCCAAGGCCCAGGGGAAGAGACCCAGTACTTC. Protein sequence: CASSQGPGEETQYF.

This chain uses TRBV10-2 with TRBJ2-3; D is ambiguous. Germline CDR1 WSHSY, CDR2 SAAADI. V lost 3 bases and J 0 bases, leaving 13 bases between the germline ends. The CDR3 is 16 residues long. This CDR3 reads CASSDRGPSSTDTQYF. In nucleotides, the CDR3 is TGCGCCAGCAGTGATCGAGGTCCTTCTAGCACAGATACGCAGTATTTT.

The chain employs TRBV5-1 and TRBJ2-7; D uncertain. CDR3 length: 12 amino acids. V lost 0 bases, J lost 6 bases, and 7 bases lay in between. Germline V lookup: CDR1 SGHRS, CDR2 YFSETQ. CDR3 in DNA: TGCGCCAGCAGCTTGGGGTATGGCGAGCAGTACTTC. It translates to CASSLGYGEQYF.

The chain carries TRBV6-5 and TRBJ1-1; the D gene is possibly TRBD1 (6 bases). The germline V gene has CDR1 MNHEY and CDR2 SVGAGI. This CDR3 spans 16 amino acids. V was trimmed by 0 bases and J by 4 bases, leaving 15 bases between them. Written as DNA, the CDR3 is TGTGCCAGCAGTTACTCGACGGGGGCGCATTTCACTGAAGCTTTCTTT. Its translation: CASSYSTGAHFTEAFF.